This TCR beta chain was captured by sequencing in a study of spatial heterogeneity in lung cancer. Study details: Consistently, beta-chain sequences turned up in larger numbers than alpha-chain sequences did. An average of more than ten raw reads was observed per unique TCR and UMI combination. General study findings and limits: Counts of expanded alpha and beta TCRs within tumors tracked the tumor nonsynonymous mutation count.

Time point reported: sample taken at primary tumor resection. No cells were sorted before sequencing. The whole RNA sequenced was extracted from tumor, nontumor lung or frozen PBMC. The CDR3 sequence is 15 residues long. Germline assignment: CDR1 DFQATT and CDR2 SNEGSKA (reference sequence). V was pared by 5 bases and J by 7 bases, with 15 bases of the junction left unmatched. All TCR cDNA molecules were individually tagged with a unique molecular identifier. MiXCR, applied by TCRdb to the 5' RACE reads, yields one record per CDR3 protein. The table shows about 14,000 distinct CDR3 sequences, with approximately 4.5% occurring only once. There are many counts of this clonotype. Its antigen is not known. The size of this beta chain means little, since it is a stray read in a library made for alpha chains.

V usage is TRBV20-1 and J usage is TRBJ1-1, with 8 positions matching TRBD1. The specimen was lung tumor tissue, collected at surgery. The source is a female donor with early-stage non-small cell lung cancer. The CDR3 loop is CSAHDRGPQGGEAFF. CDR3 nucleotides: TGCAGTGCTCACGACAGGGGTCCCCAGGGAGGTGAAGCTTTCTTT.